Shown below are 2 T cell receptor beta chains from a single sample sequenced in a study of cytomegalovirus exposure and HLA in healthy donors (dated by TCRdb to about 2017). The library relied on the immunoSEQ multiplex PCR assay. The table was pulled from immuneACCESS by TCRdb, which kept in-frame rearrangements only. Such tables lose some clones; where checked, under half of the loss comes from unresolved V genes, and the rest has no known cause. The sample table shows 150,000 to 200,000 clones, and 84% are seen once. Together, the top ten hold 10% of the sample. The sequencing input was PBMCs. Source of these receptors: a man aged 25 to 45 in good health and CMV-seropositive.

This clone has more than one count but fewer than ten. This chain connects TRBV15 to TRBJ2-2; 7 bases are shared with TRBD1. The V gene end was trimmed by 4 bases and the J gene end by 6 bases; junction bases not matched to a gene: 2. Germline V gene lookup returns CDR1 LNHNV and CDR2 YYDKDF (reference sequence). The CDR3 covers 13 residues. CDR3 region: CATSIQGSGELFF. CDR3 sequence (DNA): TGTGCCACCAGCATACAGGGGTCCGGGGAGCTGTTTTTT.

This rearrangement joins TRBV10-3 to TRBJ2-7; D may be TRBD2 (6 bases). V lost 8 bases and J 5 bases, leaving 19 bases between the germline ends. CDR1 and CDR2 (germline): ENHRY, SYGVKD. This CDR3 spans 14 amino acids. The CDR3 here is CAIAPRDLGDEQYF. As DNA, the CDR3 is TGTGCCATCGCCCCCCGGGACTTAGGGGACGAGCAGTACTTC.